The rows below give T cell receptor beta chains drawn from one sample of a study of glioma-infiltrating T cells after dendritic cell vaccination. Some clones are missing from TCRdb's copy, which holds only in-frame ones; the method was immunoSEQ multiplex PCR. There are 55,000 to 75,000 clones in the sample; 80% to 85% occur only once, and roughly 8.2% lies in the top ten. The sequences come from blood, collected before dendritic cell vaccination. The origin of the receptors is a human donor with glioblastoma. Each CDR3 is given with its conserved first and last residue. A D gene is named only where the DNA matches it firmly. Not every row has a clone size; where given, it reads once, few, many or a size class.

TRBD1 | few | TRBJ2-7 | 11 | TRBV29-1 | CSGTDRDEQYF | TGCAGCGGGACGGACAGGGACGAGCAGTACTTC
NA | once | TRBJ2-7 | 12 | TRBV5-6 | CASSTISYEQYF | TGTGCCAGCAGCACAATCTCCTACGAGCAGTACTTC
NA | NA | TRBJ2-2 | 14 | TRBV11-1 | CASSLLRGTGELFF | TGTGCCAGCAGCTTACTCAGGGGCACCGGGGAGCTGTTTTTT
NA | few | TRBJ1-1 | 15 | TRBV30 | CAWSFRGRGNTEAFF | TGTGCCTGGAGTTTCAGAGGAAGGGGGAACACTGAAGCTTTCTTT
TRBD2 | NA | TRBJ2-1 | 17 | TRBV7-9 | CASSINLAGTHLNEQFF | TGTGCCAGCAGCATCAATCTAGCGGGGACTCACCTCAATGAGCAGTTCTTC
NA | NA | TRBJ2-5 | 15 | TRBV5-6 | CASSRDTGNQETQYF | TGTGCCAGCAGCAGAGATACAGGGAACCAAGAGACCCAGTACTTC
NA | NA | TRBJ1-2 | 15 | TRBV5-6 | CASSFSTSSLYGYTF | TGTGCCAGCAGCTTTTCGACATCCAGCCTCTATGGCTACACCTTC
NA | few | TRBJ1-2 | 14 | TRBV7-3 | CASSITHGSGGYTF | TGTGCCAGCAGCATAACCCATGGGTCCGGGGGCTACACCTTC
TRBD1 | NA | TRBJ1-2 | 15 | TRBV7-2 | CASSFSGQGDYGYTF | TGTGCCAGCAGCTTCTCGGGACAGGGGGACTATGGCTACACCTTC
TRBD1 | NA | TRBJ1-5 | 14 | TRBV9 | CASSAQGYGQPQHF | TGTGCCAGCAGCGCACAGGGGTATGGCCAGCCCCAGCATTTT
NA | NA | TRBJ1-1 | 14 | TRBV30 | CAWSAGQANTEAFF | TGTGCCTGGAGTGCGGGACAAGCGAACACTGAAGCTTTCTTT
TRBD2 | NA | TRBJ2-1 | 15 | TRBV7-3 | CASSPGGGRGNEQFF | TGTGCCAGCAGCCCCGGGGGGGGCCGGGGGAATGAGCAGTTCTTC
TRBD1 | NA | TRBJ1-1 | 16 | TRBV19 | CASSADRGTRNTEAFF | TGTGCCAGTAGTGCGGACAGGGGTACCAGGAACACTGAAGCTTTCTTT
NA | NA | TRBJ1-1 | 14 | TRBV6-5 | CASSKRTVGTEAFF | TGTGCCAGCAGCAAGCGGACAGTTGGCACTGAAGCTTTCTTT
NA | few | TRBJ1-1 | 14 | TRBV6-1 | CATGGWGLRTEAFF | TGTGCCACCGGGGGGTGGGGCTTAAGAACTGAAGCTTTCTTT
TRBD1 | NA | TRBJ1-6 | 14 | TRBV27 | CASSPGQGTSPLHF | TGTGCCAGCAGTCCAGGACAGGGGACTTCACCCCTCCACTTT
NA | few | TRBJ1-2 | 14 | TRBV19 | CATINAGVSYGYTF | TGTGCCACCATTAATGCCGGAGTCTCATATGGCTACACCTTC
TRBD2 | NA | TRBJ2-5 | 17 | TRBV5-4 | CASSGLAGGLGLETQYF | TGTGCCAGCAGCGGACTAGCGGGGGGGCTGGGCTTGGAGACCCAGTACTTC
TRBD2 | NA | TRBJ2-1 | 14 | TRBV29-1 | CSATPSGGGNEQFF | TGCAGCGCGACACCTAGCGGGGGGGGCAATGAGCAGTTCTTC
TRBD2 | few | TRBJ2-7 | 16 | TRBV5-1 | CASSLFDSGGSYEQYF | TGCGCCAGCAGCTTGTTCGATAGCGGGGGGTCCTACGAGCAGTACTTC
NA | NA | TRBJ2-7 | 12 | TRBV7-2 | CASTRDSYEQYF | TGTGCCTCCACCCGGGACTCCTACGAGCAGTACTTC
NA | NA | TRBJ1-2 | 14 | TRBV2 | CASSEEAGRYGYTF | TGTGCCAGCAGTGAAGAAGCGGGACGCTATGGCTACACCTTC
TRBD1 | NA | TRBJ2-1 | 15 | TRBV7-7 | CASSLGQGKYNEQFF | TGTGCCAGCAGCTTGGGACAGGGGAAATACAATGAGCAGTTCTTC
TRBD1 | NA | TRBJ2-5 | 15 | TRBV7-6 | CASSSPGDRGETQYF | TGTGCCAGCAGCTCACCCGGGGACAGGGGGGAGACCCAGTACTTC
TRBD1 | NA | TRBJ1-2 | 13 | TRBV2 | CASSGGQLYGYTF | TGTGCCAGCAGTGGGGGACAGCTCTATGGCTACACCTTC
NA | once | TRBJ1-2 | 12 | TRBV6-5 | CASGRANYGYTF | TGTGCCAGCGGGAGAGCTAACTATGGCTACACCTTC
TRBD1 | few | TRBJ1-6 | 15 | TRBV7-2 | CASSFTGTGGSPLHF | TGTGCCAGCAGCTTTACCGGGACAGGCGGTTCACCCCTCCACTTT
NA | once | TRBJ1-5 | 12 | TRBV7-2 | CASSFQGSPQHF | TGTGCCAGCAGCTTCCAGGGGTCGCCCCAGCATTTT
TRBD1 | few | TRBJ2-7 | 15 | TRBV11-2 | CASSFDRGESYEQYF | TGTGCCAGCAGCTTTGACAGGGGTGAGTCCTACGAGCAGTACTTC